Below are 25 T cell receptor beta chains sequenced from a single sample in a study of cytomegalovirus exposure and HLA in healthy donors. Produced via immunoSEQ multiplex PCR; TCRdb's table is partial and in-frame only. The profile shows some 69,000 clones, roughly 94% of them singletons. The material sequenced was PBMCs. The receptors were sampled from a man aged 18 to 29 in good health and CMV-seropositive.

This clone appeared a few times. CDR3 sequence reads: CASSRQLGYEQYF. As DNA, the CDR3 is TGCGCCAGCAGCCGACAACTAGGCTACGAGCAGTACTTC. The V call is TRBV4-3, the J call TRBJ2-7; TRBD2 might be the D (5 bases). The CDR3 extends over 13 amino acids. Trimming left V 4 bases short and J 3 bases short, with 10 bases between. Germline CDR1 is LGHNA and CDR2 is YSLEER.

The chain carries TRBV27 and TRBJ2-7; no firm D call. The CDR3 covers 13 residues. Trimming cost V 10 bases and J 1 base, with 14 bases left between them. Germline V gene data show CDR1 as MNHEY and CDR2 as SMNVEV (reference sequence). As DNA, the CDR3 is TGTGCCACCACAGCATTAAATTCCTACGAGCAGTACTTC. Residues: CATTALNSYEQYF.

The CDR3 coding sequence is TGTGCCAGCAGCGTTCTAGCGGGGACCCAAGAGACCCAGTACTTC. Translated, it gives CASSVLAGTQETQYF. This chain uses TRBV9 with TRBJ2-5, with 9 bases lining up with TRBD2. This CDR3 is 15 amino acids long. The germline V gene has CDR1 SGDLS and CDR2 YYNGEE. V was clipped by 2 bases and J by 1 base; unmatched bases: 3. Using reference TRBV9 and TRBJ2-5 for the parts outside the CDR3, the full variable domain is DSGVTQTPKHLITATGQRVTLRCSPRSGDLSVYWYQQSLDQGLQFLIQYYNGEERAKGNILERFSAQQFPDLHSELNLSSLELGDSALYFCASSVLAGTQETQYFGPGTRLLVL.

V and J are TRBV5-6 and TRBJ2-7; maybe TRBD1 (5 bases). The CDR3 spans 14 residues. The V gene lost 4 bases and the J gene lost 1 base, with 12 bases spanning the gap. The germline V gene has CDR1 SGHDT and CDR2 YYEEEE. CDR3 nucleotide sequence: TGTGCCAGCAGCACTCTTGACAGTTCCTACGAGCAGTACTTC. Encoded protein: CASSTLDSSYEQYF.

The chain joins TRBV19 to TRBJ2-1, with TRBD2 matching over 12 bases. V was pared by 7 bases and J by 3 bases, with 4 bases of the junction left unmatched. CDR1 and CDR2 from the germline V gene are LNHDA and SQIVND (reference sequence). The CDR3 sequence is 15 residues long. CDR3 nucleotides: TGTGCCAGTACCCTAGCGGGGGGGTTCTACAATGAGCAGTTCTTC. It encodes CASTLAGGFYNEQFF.

J is TRBJ1-5 and V is TRBV7-9; TRBD1 agrees at 10 bases. This CDR3 contains 18 residues. The ends lost 4 bases at V and 3 bases at J; junction bases unmatched: 12. CDR1 is SEHNR, CDR2 FQNEAQ, per germline (reference sequence). The DNA of the CDR3 is TGTGCCAGCAGCTCGATATCGGGGACAGGGGATTCCAATCAGCCCCAGCATTTT. Its protein is CASSSISGTGDSNQPQHF.

This clone was seen only once. This rearrangement joins TRBV5-6 to TRBJ2-3; D remains ambiguous. From germline, CDR1 is SGHDT and CDR2 YYEEEE. The V end lost 5 bases, the J end lost 6 bases, and 10 bases lay between the germline ends. This CDR3 contains 12 residues. DNA of the CDR3: TGTGCCAGCAGTTCGACTCGGGATACGCAGTATTTT. This encodes CASSSTRDTQYF.

The chain joins TRBV5-5 to TRBJ1-1; 11 bases agree with TRBD1. The germline V gene has CDR1 SGHKS and CDR2 YYEKEE (reference sequence). V trimming: 1 base; J trimming: 4 bases; junction bases outside the gene matches: 9. This CDR3 region has 17 residues. Written as DNA, the CDR3 is TGTGCCAGCAGCTTGACCTCCGGACAGGGGGCTGTCACTGAAGCTTTCTTT. Translation gives CASSLTSGQGAVTEAFF.

The chain joins TRBV6-1 to TRBJ2-2; TRBD1 matches 7 bases. Germline V gene lookup returns CDR1 MNHNS and CDR2 SASEGT. J lost 3 bases, V lost 10 bases, and 8 bases had no gene match. This CDR3 contains 14 residues. The CDR3, as DNA: TGTGCCACCCCCCGGGACAGTGACACCGGGGAGCTGTTTTTT. Translation: CATPRDSDTGELFF.

The chain links TRBV5-1 to TRBJ1-2; D remains ambiguous. The CDR3 runs 16 residues. Deletions cut 0 bases from V and 0 bases from J, with 12 bases between. Germline V gene sequence: CDR1 SGHRS, CDR2 YFSETQ. CDR3 loop: CASSLELPRTNYGYTF. CDR3 nucleotide sequence: TGCGCCAGCAGCTTGGAACTTCCCCGTACTAACTATGGCTACACCTTC. The full variable domain, completed using reference TRBV5-1 and TRBJ1-2, is KAGVTQTPRYLIKTRGQQVTLSCSPISGHRSVSWYQQTPGQGLQFLFEYFSETQRNKGNFPGRFSGRQFSNSRSEMNVSTLELGDSALYLCASSLELPRTNYGYTFGSGTRLTVV.

The J gene is TRBJ2-5, the V gene TRBV4-1, with TRBD2 identical over 9 bases. The CDR3 length is 17 residues. Germline V lookup: CDR1 MGHRA, CDR2 YSYEKL. Trimming removed 0 bases from V and 2 bases from J; junction bases left unmatched: 7. The CDR3 loop is CASSQDFGAGGQETQYF. In DNA form, the CDR3 reads TGCGCCAGCAGCCAAGACTTTGGAGCGGGGGGACAAGAGACCCAGTACTTC.

The rearrangement uses TRBV11-2 and TRBJ2-3, with TRBD2 as a possible D gene (5 bases). Germline CDR1 and CDR2: SGHAT and FQNNGV. V was trimmed by 6 bases and J by 3 bases, leaving 19 bases between them. The CDR3 is made up of 16 amino acids. The CDR3 reads CASSLRQFGETDTQYF. The CDR3 DNA reads as TGTGCCAGCAGTCTCCGGCAATTTGGGGAGACAGATACGCAGTATTTT.

The chain couples TRBV28 to TRBJ2-7; TRBD1 agrees at 9 bases. The CDR3 is made up of 15 amino acids. Per germline, CDR1 MDHEN and CDR2 SYDVKM. The trim removed 4 bases at V and 7 bases at J, leaving 11 bases unmatched. CDR3 loop: CASSSHTGGEEEQYF. The CDR3 coding sequence is TGTGCCAGCAGTTCTCACACAGGGGGCGAGGAGGAGCAGTACTTC.

The V and J genes are TRBV14 and TRBJ2-5; weak D call: TRBD2 (6 bases). The CDR3 consists of 15 residues. Trimming cost V 0 bases and J 1 base, with 9 bases left between them. Per the germline V gene, CDR1 is SGHDN and CDR2 is FVKESK. CDR3: CASSQEGTRQETQYF. The CDR3 DNA reads TGTGCCAGCAGCCAAGAAGGGACTCGCCAAGAGACCCAGTACTTC.

In DNA form, the CDR3 reads TGTGCCAGCACTACCAGGCGTGGACACAATCAGCCCCAGCATTTT. It codes for CASTTRRGHNQPQHF. The chain has TRBV28 and TRBJ1-5; weak D call: TRBD1 (5 bases). The CDR3 has 15 residues. The V end lost 7 bases, the J end lost 3 bases, and 16 bases lay between the germline ends. Germline V CDR1 and CDR2: MDHEN, SYDVKM.

V is TRBV2 and J is TRBJ1-4, with TRBD1 matching 7 bases. J lost 7 bases, V lost 6 bases, and 8 bases had no gene match. Germline CDR1 is SNHLY and CDR2 is FYNNEI. The CDR3 contains 14 residues. The CDR3 loop is CASRKTGLVEKLFF. CDR3 bases: TGTGCCAGCAGGAAGACAGGGTTAGTTGAAAAACTGTTTTTT.

The count of this clone is one. This sequence joins TRBV14 and TRBJ2-7; D perhaps matches TRBD2 (6 bases). V dropped 4 bases and J dropped 0 bases, with 19 bases sitting between them. Germline CDR1 and CDR2: SGHDN and FVKESK. The CDR3 has 17 residues. The CDR3 coding sequence is TGTGCCAGCAGCCTAAATTGGGGGGAGTCCGGCTCCTACGAGCAGTACTTC. Protein: CASSLNWGESGSYEQYF.

The genes are TRBV9 and TRBJ2-1, with D maybe TRBD2 (7 bases). Per the germline V gene, CDR1 is SGDLS and CDR2 is YYNGEE. V gave up 3 bases and J gave up 3 bases, with 25 bases separating them. This CDR3 is built from 19 residues. The CDR3 sequence: CASSAEGVSGTIYYNEQFF. The CDR3 DNA follows: TGTGCCAGCAGCGCAGAGGGGGTCTCGGGGACTATATACTACAATGAGCAGTTCTTC.

The V call is TRBV19, the J call TRBJ2-1; perhaps TRBD2 as D (6 bases). The CDR3 is 11 residues long. CDR1 LNHDA and CDR2 SQIVND come from the germline V gene (reference sequence). V gave up 7 bases and J gave up 9 bases, with 10 bases separating them. This CDR3 is CASNDGGEQFF. The CDR3 DNA is TGTGCCAGTAATGACGGGGGTGAGCAGTTCTTC.

A few counts support this clone. V is TRBV11-2 and J is TRBJ1-5; the D is unclear. Germline assignment: CDR1 SGHAT and CDR2 FQNNGV. V lost 1 base and J lost 5, with 6 bases in between. CDR3 length equals 13 residues. In DNA, the CDR3 is TGTGCCAGCAGCTTAGCTTCAGATCAGCCCCAGCATTTT. Encoded protein: CASSLASDQPQHF.

The chain carries TRBV25-1 and TRBJ2-5, with a weak D call TRBD1 (6 bases). Between the trimmed V and J ends, which lost 8 bases and 4 bases, there was a span of 11 bases. This CDR3 spans 12 amino acids. Germline CDR1 is MGHDK and CDR2 is SYGVNS. The CDR3 sequence: CASVTGAETQYF. The CDR3 DNA follows: TGTGCCAGCGTGACAGGAGCAGAGACCCAGTACTTC.

The J gene is TRBJ1-1, the V gene TRBV10-2; D perhaps matches TRBD1 (5 bases). The V end was cut by 0 bases, the J end by 4 bases, with 6 bases between. Germline CDR1 reads WSHSY; CDR2 reads SAAADI. CDR3 length: 13 amino acids. CDR3 protein: CASSESQGTEAFF. DNA for the CDR3: TGCGCCAGCAGTGAGTCTCAGGGCACTGAAGCTTTCTTT.

The chain carries TRBV19 and TRBJ2-7; 12 positions match TRBD2. Germline CDR1 is LNHDA and CDR2 is SQIVND (reference sequence). This CDR3 region has 17 residues. V gave up 7 bases and J gave up 7 bases; unmatched junction bases: 17. In DNA form, the CDR3 reads TGTGCCAGTAACCAACCCGGACTAGCGGGACTGGAGGGGGAGCAGTACTTC. Protein product: CASNQPGLAGLEGEQYF. Based on the CDR3 plus reference TRBV19 and TRBJ2-7, the full variable domain is DGGITQSPKYLFRKEGQNVTLSCEQNLNHDAMYWYRQDPGQGLRLIYYSQIVNDFQKGDIAEGYSVSREKKESFPLTVTSAQKNPTAFYLCASNQPGLAGLEGEQYFGPGTRLTVT.

The CDR3 loop is CASRRDSPNYGYTF. Written as DNA, the CDR3 is TGTGCCAGCAGAAGGGACAGCCCCAACTATGGCTACACCTTC. The chain employs TRBV2 and TRBJ1-2; TRBD1 agrees at 7 bases. Trimming removed 6 bases from V and 2 bases from J; junction bases left unmatched: 6. Germline CDR1 SNHLY, CDR2 FYNNEI. The CDR3 is 14 amino acids. Filled out from reference TRBV2 and TRBJ1-2, the complete variable domain reads EPEVTQTPSHQVTQMGQEVILRCVPISNHLYFYWYRQILGQKVEFLVSFYNNEISEKSEIFDDQFSVERPDGSNFTLKIRSTKLEDSAMYFCASRRDSPNYGYTFGSGTRLTVV.

The V gene is TRBV7-9, the J gene TRBJ1-1; D is ambiguous. The V gene's germline CDR1 is SEHNR and CDR2 FQNEAQ (reference sequence). The germline V and J ends were trimmed by 4 bases and 3 bases, with 9 bases remaining between them. The CDR3 is made up of 13 amino acids. The CDR3 DNA sequence: TGTGCCAGCAGCTCGGGGAAGGACACTGAAGCTTTCTTT. Residues: CASSSGKDTEAFF.